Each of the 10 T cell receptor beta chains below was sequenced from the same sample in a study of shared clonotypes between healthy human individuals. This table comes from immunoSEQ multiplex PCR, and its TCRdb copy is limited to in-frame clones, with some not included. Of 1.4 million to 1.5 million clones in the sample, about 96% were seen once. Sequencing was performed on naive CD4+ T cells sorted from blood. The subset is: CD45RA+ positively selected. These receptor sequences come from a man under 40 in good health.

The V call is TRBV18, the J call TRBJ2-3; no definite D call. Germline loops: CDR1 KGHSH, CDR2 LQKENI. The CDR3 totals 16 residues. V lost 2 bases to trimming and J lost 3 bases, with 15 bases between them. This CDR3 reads CASSPIRALRTDTQYF. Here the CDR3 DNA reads TGTGCCAGCTCACCAATTAGGGCCCTACGGACAGATACGCAGTATTTT.

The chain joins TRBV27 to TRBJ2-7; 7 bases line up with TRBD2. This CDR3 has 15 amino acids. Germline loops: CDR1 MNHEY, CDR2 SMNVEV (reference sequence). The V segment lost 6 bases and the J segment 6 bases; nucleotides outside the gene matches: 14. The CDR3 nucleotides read TGTGCCAGCAGAACCCCTGGGGCGGGAGTCCCCGAGCAGTACTTC. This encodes CASRTPGAGVPEQYF.

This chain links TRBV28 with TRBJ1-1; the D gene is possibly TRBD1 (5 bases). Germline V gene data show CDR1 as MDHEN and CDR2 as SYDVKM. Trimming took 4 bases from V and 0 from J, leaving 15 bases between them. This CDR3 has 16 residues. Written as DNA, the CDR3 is TGTGCCAGCAGTTATCCTCCGGGACGGCTGAACACTGAAGCTTTCTTT. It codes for CASSYPPGRLNTEAFF.

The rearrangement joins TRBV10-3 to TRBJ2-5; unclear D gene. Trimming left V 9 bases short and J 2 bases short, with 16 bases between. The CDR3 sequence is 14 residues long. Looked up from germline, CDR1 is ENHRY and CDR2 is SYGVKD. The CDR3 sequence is CAISSSGNQETQYF. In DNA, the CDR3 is TGTGCCATTTCCTCCTCGGGCAATCAAGAGACCCAGTACTTC.

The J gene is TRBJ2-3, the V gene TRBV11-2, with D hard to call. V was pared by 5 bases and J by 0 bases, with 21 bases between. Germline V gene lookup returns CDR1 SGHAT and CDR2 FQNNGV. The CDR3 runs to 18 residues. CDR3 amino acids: CASSHLGPGPLSTDTQYF. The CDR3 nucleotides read TGTGCCAGCAGCCATTTAGGGCCAGGTCCCCTTAGCACAGATACGCAGTATTTT.

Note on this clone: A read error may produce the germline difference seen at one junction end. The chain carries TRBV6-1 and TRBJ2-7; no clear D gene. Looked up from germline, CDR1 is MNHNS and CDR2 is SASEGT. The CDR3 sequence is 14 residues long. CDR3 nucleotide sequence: TGTGCCAGCACTGAAGACGGCATCTCCTACGAGCAGTACTTC. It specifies CASTEDGISYEQYF.

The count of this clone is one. The DNA for the CDR3 is TGCGCCAGCAGCTTGGAGGGATATAACTATGGCTACACCTTC. Its translation: CASSLEGYNYGYTF. The chain has TRBV5-1 and TRBJ1-2; D gene ambiguous. The germline gives CDR1 SGHRS, CDR2 YFSETQ. V shed 0 bases and J shed 1 base, with 7 bases lying between them. This CDR3 has 14 residues.

The CDR3 spells CASSRNTGELFF. CDR3 in DNA: TGTGCCAGCAGTCGGAACACCGGGGAGCTGTTTTTT. The V call is TRBV13, the J call TRBJ2-2; D not resolved. Germline CDR1 and CDR2: PRHDT and FYEKMQ (reference sequence). This CDR3 contains 12 residues. With 6 bases removed from V and 1 base from J, the gap between germline ends came to 3 bases.

The chain's CDR3 is CAAGSYGYTF. The CDR3 DNA reads TGTGCCGCCGGTAGCTATGGCTACACCTTC. The chain couples TRBV6-6 to TRBJ1-2; D is unresolved. This CDR3 spans 10 amino acids. Per the germline V gene, CDR1 is MNHNY and CDR2 is SVGAGI (reference sequence). V was trimmed by 11 bases and J by 4 bases, leaving 8 bases between them.

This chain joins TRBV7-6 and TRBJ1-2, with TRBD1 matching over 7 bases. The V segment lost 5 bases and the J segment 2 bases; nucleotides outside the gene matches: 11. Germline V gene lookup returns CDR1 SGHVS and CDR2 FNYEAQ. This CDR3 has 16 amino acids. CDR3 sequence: CASSVSPPGQNYGYTF. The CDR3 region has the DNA TGTGCCAGCAGCGTATCACCGCCGGGACAGAACTATGGCTACACCTTC. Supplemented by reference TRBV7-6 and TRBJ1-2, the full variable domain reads GAGVSQSPRYKVTKRGQDVALRCDPISGHVSLYWYRQALGQGPEFLTYFNYEAQQDKSGLPNDRFSAERPEGSISTLTIQRTEQRDSAMYRCASSVSPPGQNYGYTFGSGTRLTVV.